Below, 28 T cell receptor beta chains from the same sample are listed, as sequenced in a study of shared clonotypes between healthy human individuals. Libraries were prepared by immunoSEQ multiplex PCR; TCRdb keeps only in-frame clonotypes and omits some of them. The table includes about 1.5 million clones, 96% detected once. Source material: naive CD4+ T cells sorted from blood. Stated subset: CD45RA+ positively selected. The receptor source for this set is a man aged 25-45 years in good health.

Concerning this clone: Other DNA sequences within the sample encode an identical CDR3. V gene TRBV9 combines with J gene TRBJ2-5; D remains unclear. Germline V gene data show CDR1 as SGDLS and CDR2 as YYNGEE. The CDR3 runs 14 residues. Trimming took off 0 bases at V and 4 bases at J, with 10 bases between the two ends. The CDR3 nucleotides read TGTGCCAGCAGCGTAGCGAGTGGGCCAGAGACCCAGTACTTC. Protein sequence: CASSVASGPETQYF.

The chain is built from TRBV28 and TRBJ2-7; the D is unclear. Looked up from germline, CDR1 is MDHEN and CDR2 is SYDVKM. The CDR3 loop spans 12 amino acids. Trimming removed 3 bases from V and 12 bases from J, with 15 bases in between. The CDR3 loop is CASSFSTSYRYF. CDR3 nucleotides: TGTGCCAGCAGTTTTAGTACTTCCTACCGGTACTTC.

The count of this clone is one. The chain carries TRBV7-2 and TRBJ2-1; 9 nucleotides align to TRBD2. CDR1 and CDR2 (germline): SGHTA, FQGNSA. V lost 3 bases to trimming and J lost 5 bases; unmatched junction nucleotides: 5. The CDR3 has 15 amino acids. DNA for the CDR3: TGTGCCAGCAGCTTCGGGACTAGCAGAAACAATGAGCAGTTCTTC. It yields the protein CASSFGTSRNNEQFF. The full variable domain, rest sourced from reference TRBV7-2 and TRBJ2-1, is GAGVSQSPSNKVTEKGKDVELRCDPISGHTALYWYRQSLGQGLEFLIYFQGNSAPDKSGLPSDRFSAERTGGSVSTLTIQRTQQEDSAVYLCASSFGTSRNNEQFFGPGTRLTVL.

DNA of the CDR3: TGTGCCAGCAGGGAAAATGACAACTCCTACGAGCAGTACTTC. Translation: CASRENDNSYEQYF. The chain carries TRBV25-1 and TRBJ2-7; D remains ambiguous. The CDR3 has 14 residues. V was cut by 6 bases and J by 0 bases, with 12 bases left in between. From germline, CDR1 is MGHDK and CDR2 SYGVNS.

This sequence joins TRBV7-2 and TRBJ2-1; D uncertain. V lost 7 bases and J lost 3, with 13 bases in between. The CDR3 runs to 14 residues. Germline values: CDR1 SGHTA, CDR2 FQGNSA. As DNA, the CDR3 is TGTGCCAGCAAAAAGCTGGAAGGCTACAATGAGCAGTTCTTC. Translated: CASKKLEGYNEQFF.

The CDR3 reads CASSVGGDRVKFEQYF. The CDR3 nucleotides read TGTGCCAGCAGCGTTGGTGGGGACAGGGTCAAGTTCGAGCAGTACTTC. This chain links TRBV9 with TRBJ2-7; 9 nucleotides agree with TRBD1. CDR1 and CDR2 from the germline V gene are SGDLS and YYNGEE. The CDR3 runs 16 residues. V dropped 2 bases and J dropped 6; count of bases not matched to a gene: 12.

The CDR3 spells CASTAEGISTDTQYF. The CDR3 region has the DNA TGTGCCAGCACGGCGGAGGGAATAAGCACAGATACGCAGTATTTT. The J gene is TRBJ2-3, the V gene TRBV5-4, with D possibly TRBD2 on 6 matching bases. Germline V lookup: CDR1 SGHNT, CDR2 YYREEE (reference sequence). The CDR3 has 15 residues. Trimming took 6 bases from V and 0 from J, leaving 14 bases between them.

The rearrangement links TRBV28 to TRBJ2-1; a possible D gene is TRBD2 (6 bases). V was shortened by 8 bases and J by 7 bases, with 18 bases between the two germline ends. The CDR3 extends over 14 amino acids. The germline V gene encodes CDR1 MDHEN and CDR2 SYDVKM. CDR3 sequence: CASGTQGGLNEQFF. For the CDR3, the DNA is TGTGCCAGCGGGACTCAAGGCGGGCTAAATGAGCAGTTCTTC. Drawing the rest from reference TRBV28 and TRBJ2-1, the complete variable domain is DVKVTQSSRYLVKRTGEKVFLECVQDMDHENMFWYRQDPGLGLRLIYFSYDVKMKEKGDIPEGYSVSREKKERFSLILESASTNQTSMYLCASGTQGGLNEQFFGPGTRLTVL.

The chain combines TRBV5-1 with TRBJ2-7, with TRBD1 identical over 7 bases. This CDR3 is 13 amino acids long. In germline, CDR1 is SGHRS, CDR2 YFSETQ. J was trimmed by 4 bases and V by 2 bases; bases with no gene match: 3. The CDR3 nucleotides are TGCGCCAGCAGCTTCGGGACAGATTACGAGCAGTACTTC. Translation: CASSFGTDYEQYF.

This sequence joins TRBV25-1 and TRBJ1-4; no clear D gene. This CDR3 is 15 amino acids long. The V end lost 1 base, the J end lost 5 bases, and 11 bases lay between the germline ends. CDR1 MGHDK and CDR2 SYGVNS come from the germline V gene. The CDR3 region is CASSEFRVHNEKLFF. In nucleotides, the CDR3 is TGTGCCAGCAGTGAATTTCGGGTTCACAATGAAAAACTGTTTTTT.

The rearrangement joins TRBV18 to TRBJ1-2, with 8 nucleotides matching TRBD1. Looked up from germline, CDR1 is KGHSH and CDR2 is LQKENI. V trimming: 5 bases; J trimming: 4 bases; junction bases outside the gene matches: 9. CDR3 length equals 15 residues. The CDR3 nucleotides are TGTGCCAGCTCAGTCCCCGGGACAGGATTCTATGGCTACACCTTC. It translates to CASSVPGTGFYGYTF.

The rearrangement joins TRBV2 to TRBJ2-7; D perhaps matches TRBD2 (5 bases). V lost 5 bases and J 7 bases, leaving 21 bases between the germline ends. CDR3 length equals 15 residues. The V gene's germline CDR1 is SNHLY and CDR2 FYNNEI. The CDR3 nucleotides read TGTGCCAGCAGTCGAAGTGGACGGGATGAAGGGGAGCAGTACTTC. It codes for CASSRSGRDEGEQYF. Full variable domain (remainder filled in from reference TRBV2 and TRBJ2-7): EPEVTQTPSHQVTQMGQEVILRCVPISNHLYFYWYRQILGQKVEFLVSFYNNEISEKSEIFDDQFSVERPDGSNFTLKIRSTKLEDSAMYFCASSRSGRDEGEQYFGPGTRLTVT.

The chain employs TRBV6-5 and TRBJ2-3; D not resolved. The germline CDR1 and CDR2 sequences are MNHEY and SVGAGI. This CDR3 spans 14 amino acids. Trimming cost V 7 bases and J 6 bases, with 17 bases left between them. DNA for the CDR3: TGTGCCAGCACCTTACAGCGTACCGAGGATACGCAGTATTTT. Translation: CASTLQRTEDTQYF.

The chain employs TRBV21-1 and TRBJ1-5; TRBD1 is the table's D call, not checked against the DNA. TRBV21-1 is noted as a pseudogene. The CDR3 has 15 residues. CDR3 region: CASSGSDGRQGPQHF. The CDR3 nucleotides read TGTGCCAGCAGCGGCTCGGACGGGAGACAGGGGCCCCAGCATTTT.

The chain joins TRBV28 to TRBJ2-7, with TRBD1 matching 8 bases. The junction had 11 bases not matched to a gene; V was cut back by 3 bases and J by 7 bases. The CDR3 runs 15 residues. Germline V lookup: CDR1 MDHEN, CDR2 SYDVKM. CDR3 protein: CASSFQGAIPGEQYF. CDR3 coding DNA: TGTGCCAGCAGTTTCCAGGGGGCGATCCCGGGGGAGCAGTACTTC. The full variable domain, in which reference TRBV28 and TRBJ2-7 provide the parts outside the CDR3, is DVKVTQSSRYLVKRTGEKVFLECVQDMDHENMFWYRQDPGLGLRLIYFSYDVKMKEKGDIPEGYSVSREKKERFSLILESASTNQTSMYLCASSFQGAIPGEQYFGPGTRLTVT.

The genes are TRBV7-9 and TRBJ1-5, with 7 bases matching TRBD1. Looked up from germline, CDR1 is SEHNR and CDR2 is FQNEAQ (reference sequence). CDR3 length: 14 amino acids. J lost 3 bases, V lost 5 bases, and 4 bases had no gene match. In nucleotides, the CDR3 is TGTGCCAGCAGCACGGGACAGCACAATCAGCCCCAGCATTTT. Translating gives CASSTGQHNQPQHF.

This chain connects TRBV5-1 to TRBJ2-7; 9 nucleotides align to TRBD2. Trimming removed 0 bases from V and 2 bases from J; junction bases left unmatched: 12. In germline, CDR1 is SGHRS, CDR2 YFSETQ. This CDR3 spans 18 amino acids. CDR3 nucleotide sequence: TGCGCCAGCAGCTTGGCCGCGATAGCGGGGGCCCAGACCTACGAGCAGTACTTC. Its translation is CASSLAAIAGAQTYEQYF.

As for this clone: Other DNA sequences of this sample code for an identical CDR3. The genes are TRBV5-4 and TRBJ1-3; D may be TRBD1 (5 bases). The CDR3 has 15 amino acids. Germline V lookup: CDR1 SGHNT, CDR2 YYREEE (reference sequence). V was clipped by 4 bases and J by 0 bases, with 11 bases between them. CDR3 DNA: TGTGCCAGCAGCCCGAGGGGTAGCTCTGGAAACACCATATATTTT. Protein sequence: CASSPRGSSGNTIYF.

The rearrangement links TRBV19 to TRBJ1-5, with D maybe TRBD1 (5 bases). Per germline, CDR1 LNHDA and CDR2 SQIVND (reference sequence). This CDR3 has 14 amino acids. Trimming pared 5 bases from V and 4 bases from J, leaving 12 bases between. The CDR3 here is CASSGVDRNQPQHF. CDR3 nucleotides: TGTGCCAGTAGTGGGGTAGACAGAAATCAGCCCCAGCATTTT. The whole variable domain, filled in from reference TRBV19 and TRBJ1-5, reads DGGITQSPKYLFRKEGQNVTLSCEQNLNHDAMYWYRQDPGQGLRLIYYSQIVNDFQKGDIAEGYSVSREKKESFPLTVTSAQKNPTAFYLCASSGVDRNQPQHFGDGTRLSIL.

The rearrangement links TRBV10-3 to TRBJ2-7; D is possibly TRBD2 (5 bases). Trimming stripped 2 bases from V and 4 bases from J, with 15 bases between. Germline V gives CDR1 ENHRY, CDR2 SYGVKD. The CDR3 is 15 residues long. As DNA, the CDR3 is TGTGCCATCAGTGAGGAGGCGGGTTTCTCTTACGAGCAGTACTTC. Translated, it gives CAISEEAGFSYEQYF.

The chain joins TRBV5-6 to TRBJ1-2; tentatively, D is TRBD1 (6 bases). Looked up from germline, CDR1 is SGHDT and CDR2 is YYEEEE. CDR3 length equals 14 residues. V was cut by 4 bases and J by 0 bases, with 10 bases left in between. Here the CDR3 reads CASSPNRANYGYTF. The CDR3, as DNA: TGTGCCAGCAGCCCCAACAGGGCTAACTATGGCTACACCTTC.

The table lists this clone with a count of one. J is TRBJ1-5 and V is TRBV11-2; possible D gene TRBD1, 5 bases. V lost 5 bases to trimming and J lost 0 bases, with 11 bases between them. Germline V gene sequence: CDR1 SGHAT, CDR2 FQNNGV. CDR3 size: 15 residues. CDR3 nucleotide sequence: TGTGCCAGCAGCCCGGGACTTAATAGCAATCAGCCCCAGCATTTT. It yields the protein CASSPGLNSNQPQHF.

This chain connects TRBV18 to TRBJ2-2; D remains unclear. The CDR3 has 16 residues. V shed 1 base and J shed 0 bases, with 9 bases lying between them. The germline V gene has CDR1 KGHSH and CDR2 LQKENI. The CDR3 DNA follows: TGTGCCAGCTCACCACTTGGCACGACGAACACCGGGGAGCTGTTTTTT. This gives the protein CASSPLGTTNTGELFF.

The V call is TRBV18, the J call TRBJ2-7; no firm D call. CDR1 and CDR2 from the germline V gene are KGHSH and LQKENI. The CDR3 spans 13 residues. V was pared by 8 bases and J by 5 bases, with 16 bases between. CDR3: CASQNTRVHEQYF. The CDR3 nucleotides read TGTGCCAGCCAGAACACCCGGGTCCACGAGCAGTACTTC. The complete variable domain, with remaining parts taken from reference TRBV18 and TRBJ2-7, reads NAGVMQNPRHLVRRRGQEARLRCSPMKGHSHVYWYRQLPEEGLKFMVYLQKENIIDESGMPKERFSAEFPKEGPSILRIQQVVRGDSAAYFCASQNTRVHEQYFGPGTRLTVT.

CDR3 loop: CASSSRQLGGRAVDEQFF. The CDR3 DNA sequence: TGTGCCAGCAGCTCACGACAACTAGGCGGGAGGGCGGTTGATGAGCAGTTCTTC. The rearrangement uses TRBV11-2 and TRBJ2-1, with 9 bases identical to TRBD2. Germline assignment: CDR1 SGHAT and CDR2 FQNNGV. J was trimmed by 8 bases and V by 4 bases; bases with no gene match: 18. The CDR3 runs to 18 residues.

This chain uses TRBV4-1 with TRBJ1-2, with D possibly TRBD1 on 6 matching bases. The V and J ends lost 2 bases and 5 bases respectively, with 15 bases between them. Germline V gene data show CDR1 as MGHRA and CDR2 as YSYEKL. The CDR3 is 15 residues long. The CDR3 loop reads CASSQPGQGRYGYTF. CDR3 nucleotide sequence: TGCGCCAGCAGCCAACCGGGACAAGGCAGATATGGCTACACCTTC.

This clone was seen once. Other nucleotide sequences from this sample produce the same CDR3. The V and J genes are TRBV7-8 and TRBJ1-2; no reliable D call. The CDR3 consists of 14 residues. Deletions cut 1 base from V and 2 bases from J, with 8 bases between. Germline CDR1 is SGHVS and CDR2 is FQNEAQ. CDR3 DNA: TGTGCCAGCAGCTTAGAGGGCGGAAACTATGGCTACACCTTC. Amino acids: CASSLEGGNYGYTF.

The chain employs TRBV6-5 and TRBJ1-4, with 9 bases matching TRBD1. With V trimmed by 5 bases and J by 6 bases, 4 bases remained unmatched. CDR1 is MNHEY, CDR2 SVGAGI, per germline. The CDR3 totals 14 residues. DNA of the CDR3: TGTGCCAGCAGTGCGACAGGGGGGGATGAAAAACTGTTTTTT. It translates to CASSATGGDEKLFF.